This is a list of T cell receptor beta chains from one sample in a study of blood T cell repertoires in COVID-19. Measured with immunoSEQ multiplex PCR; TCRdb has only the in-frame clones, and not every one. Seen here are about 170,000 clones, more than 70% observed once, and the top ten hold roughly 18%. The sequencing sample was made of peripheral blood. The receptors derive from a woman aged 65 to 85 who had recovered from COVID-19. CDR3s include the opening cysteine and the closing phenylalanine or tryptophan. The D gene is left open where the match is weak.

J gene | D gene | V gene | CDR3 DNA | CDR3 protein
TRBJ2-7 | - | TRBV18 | TGTGCCAGCTCATCAGGCGCTGCAAGCTCCTACGAGCAGTACTTC | CASSSGAASSYEQYF
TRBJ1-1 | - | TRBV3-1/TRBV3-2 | TGTGCCAGCAGCCAAATTCCCACGGGGGAGGCTGAAGCTTTCTTT | CASSQIPTGEAEAFF
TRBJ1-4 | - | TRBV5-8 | TGTGCCAGCAGCGGGTACGCGGCCACTGAAAAACTGTTTTTT | CASSGYAATEKLFF
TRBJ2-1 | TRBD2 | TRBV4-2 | TGTGCCAGCAGCCTACTAGCGGGGGGTCACAATGAGCAGTTCTTC | CASSLLAGGHNEQFF
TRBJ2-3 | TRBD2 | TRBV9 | TGTGCCAGCAGCGTAGCCCCTTCTCGCGGGGGGACAGATACGCAGTATTTT | CASSVAPSRGGTDTQYF
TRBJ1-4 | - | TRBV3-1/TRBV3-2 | TGTGCCAGCAGCCAAGTGCGGGGGCGGGGAAATGAAAAACTGTTTTTT | CASSQVRGRGNEKLFF
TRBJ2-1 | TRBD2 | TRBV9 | TGTGCCAGCAGCACGGGACTAGCGGGACCCTACAATGAGCAGTTCTTC | CASSTGLAGPYNEQFF
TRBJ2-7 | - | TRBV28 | TGTGCCAGCCTACTCTCGCGGGGAGGGGGCGAGCAGTACTTC | CASLLSRGGGEQYF
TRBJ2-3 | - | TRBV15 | TGTGCCACCAGCAGAGTTCGGTCGGGGAGGAGGGGGCCTGGTGGTACGCAGTATTTT | CATSRVRSGRRGPGGTQYF
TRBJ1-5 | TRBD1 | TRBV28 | TGTGCCAGCCGGGCGACAGGGGGAGATCAGCCCCAGCATTTT | CASRATGGDQPQHF
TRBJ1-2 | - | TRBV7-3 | TGTGCCAGCAGCCCCACGGGGGTTACCCGCCCCGACTATGGCTACACCTTC | CASSPTGVTRPDYGYTF
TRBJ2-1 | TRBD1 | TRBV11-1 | TGTGCCAGCAGCCCCGACAGGGACAATGAGCAGTTCTTC | CASSPDRDNEQFF
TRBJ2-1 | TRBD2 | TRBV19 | TGTGCCAGTAGTATCGGACGCGGGCTAGCGGGGGGTAAGCAGTTCTTC | CASSIGRGLAGGKQFF